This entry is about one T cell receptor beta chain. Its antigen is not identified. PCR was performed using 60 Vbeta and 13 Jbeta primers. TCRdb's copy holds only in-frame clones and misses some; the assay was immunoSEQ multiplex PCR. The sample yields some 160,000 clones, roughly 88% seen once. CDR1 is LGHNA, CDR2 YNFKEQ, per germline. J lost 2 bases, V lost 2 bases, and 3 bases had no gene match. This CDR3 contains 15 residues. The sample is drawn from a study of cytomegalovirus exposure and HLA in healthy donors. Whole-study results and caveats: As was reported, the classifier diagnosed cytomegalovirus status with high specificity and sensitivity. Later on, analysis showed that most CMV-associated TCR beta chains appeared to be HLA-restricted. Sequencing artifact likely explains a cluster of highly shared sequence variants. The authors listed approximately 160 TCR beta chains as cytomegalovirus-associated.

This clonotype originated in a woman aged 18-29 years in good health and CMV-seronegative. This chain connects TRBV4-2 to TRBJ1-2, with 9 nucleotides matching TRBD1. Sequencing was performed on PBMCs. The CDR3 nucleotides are TGTGCCAGCAGCCAATTGGGGACAGGGAACTATGGCTACACCTTC. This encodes CASSQLGTGNYGYTF.